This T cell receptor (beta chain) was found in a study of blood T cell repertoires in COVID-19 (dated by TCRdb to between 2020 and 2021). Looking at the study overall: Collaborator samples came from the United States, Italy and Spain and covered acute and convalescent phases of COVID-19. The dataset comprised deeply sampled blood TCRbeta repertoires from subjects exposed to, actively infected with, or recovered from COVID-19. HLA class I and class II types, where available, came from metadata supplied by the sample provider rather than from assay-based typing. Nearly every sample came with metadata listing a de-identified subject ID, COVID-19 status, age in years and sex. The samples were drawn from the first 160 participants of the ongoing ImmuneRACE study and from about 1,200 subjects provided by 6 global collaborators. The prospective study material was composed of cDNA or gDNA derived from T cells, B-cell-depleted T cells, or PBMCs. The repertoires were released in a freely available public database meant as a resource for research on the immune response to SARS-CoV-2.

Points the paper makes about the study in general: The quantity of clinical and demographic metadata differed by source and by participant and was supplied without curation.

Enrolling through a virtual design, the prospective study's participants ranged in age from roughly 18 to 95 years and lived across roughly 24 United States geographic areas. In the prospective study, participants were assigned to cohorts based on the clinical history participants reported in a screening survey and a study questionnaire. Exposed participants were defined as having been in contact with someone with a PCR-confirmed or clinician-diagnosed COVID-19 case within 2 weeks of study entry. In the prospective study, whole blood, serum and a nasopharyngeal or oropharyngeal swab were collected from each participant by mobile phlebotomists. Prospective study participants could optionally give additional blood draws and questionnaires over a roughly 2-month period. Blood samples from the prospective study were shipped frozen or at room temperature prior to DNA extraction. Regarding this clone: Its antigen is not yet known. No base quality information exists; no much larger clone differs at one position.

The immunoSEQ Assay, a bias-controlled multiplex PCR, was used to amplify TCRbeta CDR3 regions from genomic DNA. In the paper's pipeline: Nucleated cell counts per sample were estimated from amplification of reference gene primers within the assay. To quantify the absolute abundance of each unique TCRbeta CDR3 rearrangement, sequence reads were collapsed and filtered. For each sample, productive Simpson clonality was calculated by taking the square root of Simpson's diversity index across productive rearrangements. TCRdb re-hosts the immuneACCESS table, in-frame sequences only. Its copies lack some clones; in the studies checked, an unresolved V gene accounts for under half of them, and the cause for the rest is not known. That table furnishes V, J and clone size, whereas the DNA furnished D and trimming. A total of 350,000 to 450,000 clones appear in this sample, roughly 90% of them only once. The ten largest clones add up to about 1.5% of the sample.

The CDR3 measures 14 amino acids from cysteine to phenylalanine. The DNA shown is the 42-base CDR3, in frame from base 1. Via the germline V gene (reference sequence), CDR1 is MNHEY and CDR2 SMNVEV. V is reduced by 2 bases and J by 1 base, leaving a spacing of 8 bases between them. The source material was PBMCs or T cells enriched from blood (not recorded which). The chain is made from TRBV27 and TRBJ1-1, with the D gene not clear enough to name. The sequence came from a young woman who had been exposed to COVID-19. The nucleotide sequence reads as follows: TGTGCCAGCAGTTTAGTGCGAGAGAACACTGAAGCTTTCTTT. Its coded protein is CASSLVRENTEAFF.